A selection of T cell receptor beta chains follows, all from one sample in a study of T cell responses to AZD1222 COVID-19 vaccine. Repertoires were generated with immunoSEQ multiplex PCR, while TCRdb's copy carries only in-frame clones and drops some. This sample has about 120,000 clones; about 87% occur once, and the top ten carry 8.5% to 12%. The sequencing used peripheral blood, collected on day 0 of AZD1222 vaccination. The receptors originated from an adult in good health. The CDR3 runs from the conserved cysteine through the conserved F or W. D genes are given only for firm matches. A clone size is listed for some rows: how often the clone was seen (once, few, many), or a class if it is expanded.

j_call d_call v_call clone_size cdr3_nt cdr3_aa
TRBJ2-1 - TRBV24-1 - TGTGCCACCAGTGATTTGTCTAGGCCCTCCTCCTACAATGAGCAGTTCTTC CATSDLSRPSSYNEQFF
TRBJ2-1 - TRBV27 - TGTGCCAGCAGTTTTCGGGGGAACAATGAGCAGTTCTTC CASSFRGNNEQFF
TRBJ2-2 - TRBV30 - TGTGCCTGGAGTGTACGAGGGGCGGGCGGGGAGCTGTTTTTT CAWSVRGAGGELFF
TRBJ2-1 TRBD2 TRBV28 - TGTGCCAGCACTTCACTAGCGGGACGTGGTAATGAGCAGTTCTTC CASTSLAGRGNEQFF
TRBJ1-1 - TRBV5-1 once TGCGCCAGCAGCTTGGAGCCAGCTACTGAAGCTTTCTTT CASSLEPATEAFF
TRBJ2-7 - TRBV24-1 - TGTGCCACCAGTGATTTGACTGGGAACGAGCAGTACTTC CATSDLTGNEQYF
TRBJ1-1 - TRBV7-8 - TGTGCCAGCAGCTTAGCGCGGAACACTGAAGCTTTCTTT CASSLARNTEAFF
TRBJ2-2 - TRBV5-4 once TGTGCCAGCAGTTTGGGAGGAATCACCGGGGAGCTGTTTTTT CASSLGGITGELFF
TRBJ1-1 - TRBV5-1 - TGCGCCAGCAGCAACGGGGCCAAGGGGACTGAAGCTTTCTTT CASSNGAKGTEAFF
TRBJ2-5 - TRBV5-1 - TGCGCCAGCAGCCCGTTAGCGAAAGAGACCCAGTACTTC CASSPLAKETQYF
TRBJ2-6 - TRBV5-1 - TGCGCCAGCAGCTTGGACGGCTCTGGGGCCAACGTCCTGACTTTC CASSLDGSGANVLTF
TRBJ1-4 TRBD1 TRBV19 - TGTGCCAGTAGTATAGTCCGGGACAGCTATGAAAAACTGTTTTTT CASSIVRDSYEKLFF